These 19 T cell receptor beta chains originate from one sample sequenced in a study of blood T cell repertoires in COVID-19. Clones were read by immunoSEQ multiplex PCR, and TCRdb kept only the in-frame ones, dropping some. This table holds fewer than 250,000 clones, around 83% found once. Sample: peripheral blood. The receptors here all came from a man aged 35-49 years with acute or convalescent COVID-19.

V is TRBV29-1 and J is TRBJ2-3; possible D gene TRBD2, 5 bases. Germline lookup yields CDR1 SQVTM and CDR2 ANQGSEA. CDR3 length: 15 amino acids. V dropped 7 bases and J dropped 4 bases, with 21 bases sitting between them. The CDR3 coding sequence is TGCAGCGGGTCCGAAGGAAAAATTAGCGCAGATACGCAGTATTTT. Protein product: CSGSEGKISADTQYF.

This clone was seen a handful of times. The rearrangement links TRBV5-1 to TRBJ2-7, with TRBD1 as a possible D gene (5 bases). Trimming took off 0 bases at V and 6 bases at J, with 13 bases between the two ends. The germline V gene has CDR1 SGHRS and CDR2 YFSETQ. CDR3 length: 14 residues. The CDR3 sequence: CASSLAQVPGEQYF. CDR3 DNA: TGCGCCAGCAGCTTGGCACAGGTCCCTGGCGAGCAGTACTTC.

This clone was counted once. V usage is TRBV18 and J usage is TRBJ2-4; the match to TRBD1 covers 7 bases. The CDR3 runs to 13 residues. Unmatched junction bases numbered 7, after V lost 6 bases and J lost 8 bases. The germline gives CDR1 KGHSH, CDR2 LQKENI. The CDR3 protein is CASSPNRGDIQYF. The CDR3 bases are TGTGCCAGCTCCCCCAACAGGGGCGACATTCAGTACTTC.

The chain combines TRBV2 with TRBJ1-1; 7 bases fit TRBD1. CDR3 length: 13 residues. In germline, CDR1 is SNHLY, CDR2 FYNNEI. Unmatched junction bases numbered 8, after V lost 6 bases and J lost 7 bases. CDR3 sequence reads: CASRPGGTVEAFF. Here the CDR3 DNA reads TGTGCCAGCAGGCCAGGGGGAACAGTTGAAGCTTTCTTT.

The chain uses TRBV6-1 and TRBJ2-7; tentatively, D is TRBD1 (6 bases). CDR3 length: 13 residues. The V end was cut by 1 base, the J end by 3 bases, with 7 bases between. The germline gives CDR1 MNHNS, CDR2 SASEGT. CDR3 DNA sequence: TGTGCCAGCAGTGAAGGGACAGTCTACGAGCAGTACTTC. Amino acids: CASSEGTVYEQYF.

This clone occurred a few times. The rearrangement joins TRBV3-1 (or the pseudogene TRBV3-2) to TRBJ1-1; D ambiguous. CDR3 size: 13 residues. Trimming left V 3 bases short and J 6 bases short, with 11 bases between. Germline V gives CDR1 LGHDT, CDR2 YNNKEL (reference sequence). The CDR3 DNA reads as TGTGCCAGCAGCCATATGTCTCCCCCTGAAGCTTTCTTT. Translating it yields CASSHMSPPEAFF.

The gene calls are TRBV28 and TRBJ1-6; 11 bases agree with TRBD1. The CDR3 is made up of 17 amino acids. Germline lookup yields CDR1 MDHEN and CDR2 SYDVKM. The V and J ends lost 3 bases and 6 bases, in that order; junction bases with no gene match: 7. The CDR3 DNA sequence: TGTGCCAGCAGTTTCCTCCGGACAGGGGGCTCTAATTCACCCCTCCACTTT. Amino acid sequence: CASSFLRTGGSNSPLHF.

As regards this clone: At the DNA level, this CDR3 is encoded by other sequences in the same sample as well. The V call is TRBV5-1, the J call TRBJ2-3, with TRBD2 as a possible D gene (5 bases). V was trimmed by 5 bases and J by 1 base, leaving 11 bases between them. The CDR3 totals 14 residues. The germline gives CDR1 SGHRS, CDR2 YFSETQ. For the CDR3, the DNA is TGCGCCAGCAGACGGGAAGGAGGCACAGATACGCAGTATTTT. It yields the protein CASRREGGTDTQYF. The full variable domain, rest sourced from reference TRBV5-1 and TRBJ2-3, is KAGVTQTPRYLIKTRGQQVTLSCSPISGHRSVSWYQQTPGQGLQFLFEYFSETQRNKGNFPGRFSGRQFSNSRSEMNVSTLELGDSALYLCASRREGGTDTQYFGPGTRLTVL.

The chain recombines TRBV4-3 with TRBJ1-3, with D hard to call. Germline CDR1 and CDR2: LGHNA and YSLEER. The V end was cut by 4 bases, the J end by 0 bases, with 13 bases between. The CDR3 sequence is 16 residues long. Here the CDR3 reads CASSPDHTYSGNTIYF. CDR3 bases: TGCGCCAGCAGCCCAGATCATACATACTCTGGAAACACCATATATTTT.

This CDR3 reads CSISRGQTTDTQYF. In DNA form, the CDR3 reads TGCAGCATCTCCCGGGGACAGACTACAGATACGCAGTATTTT. V is TRBV29-1 and J is TRBJ2-3, with TRBD1 matching 7 bases. The V segment lost 8 bases and the J segment 3 bases; nucleotides outside the gene matches: 11. The germline V gene encodes CDR1 SQVTM and CDR2 ANQGSEA. The CDR3 runs to 14 residues.

This clone was observed a handful of times. The DNA for the CDR3 is TGTGCCAGCAGCAGTACCGGGAGCTCCTACGAGCAGTACTTC. Protein sequence: CASSSTGSSYEQYF. The J gene is TRBJ2-7, the V gene TRBV5-5, with a weak D call TRBD2 (6 bases). Germline V gene lookup returns CDR1 SGHKS and CDR2 YYEKEE (reference sequence). This CDR3 contains 14 residues. Trimming stripped 4 bases from V and 0 bases from J, with 11 bases between.

This chain links TRBV15 with TRBJ1-6; D perhaps matches TRBD1 (6 bases). This CDR3 contains 19 residues. Trimming removed 1 base from V and 2 bases from J, with 18 bases in between. CDR1 and CDR2 from the germline V gene are LNHNV and YYDKDF (reference sequence). The CDR3 DNA reads TGTGCCACCAGCAGAGGGAGAACCCAGGGGCAACCCTATAATTCACCCCTCCACTTT. Translating it yields CATSRGRTQGQPYNSPLHF.

The V call is TRBV30, the J call TRBJ1-1, with 9 bases fitting TRBD1. Per the germline V gene, CDR1 is GTSNPN and CDR2 is SVGIG (reference sequence). The V gene end was trimmed by 6 bases and the J gene end by 5 bases; junction bases not matched to a gene: 7. The CDR3 is made up of 13 amino acids. CDR3 residues: CACRDRVWTEAFF. For the CDR3, the DNA is TGTGCCTGTCGGGACAGGGTATGGACTGAAGCTTTCTTT.

This chain uses TRBV7-6 with TRBJ1-4; perhaps TRBD1 as D (5 bases). The CDR3 has 18 residues. V was shortened by 5 bases and J by 4 bases, with 23 bases between the two germline ends. Germline V gene data show CDR1 as SGHVS and CDR2 as FNYEAQ. The CDR3 is CASSARIARAQSNEKLFF. CDR3 sequence (DNA): TGTGCCAGCAGCGCCCGCATCGCCAGGGCACAAAGTAATGAAAAACTGTTTTTT.

The rearrangement joins TRBV11-2 to TRBJ2-5, with D possibly being TRBD1 (6 bases). Trimming removed 3 bases at V and 2 bases at J, with 7 bases between. CDR3 length equals 13 residues. CDR1 and CDR2 (germline): SGHAT, FQNNGV. CDR3 residues: CASSLGQQETQYF. The CDR3 DNA reads TGTGCCAGCAGCTTGGGACAACAAGAGACCCAGTACTTC.

This chain joins TRBV5-6 and TRBJ2-3, with unresolved D. V dropped 4 bases and J dropped 0 bases, with 12 bases sitting between them. The CDR3 is 15 residues long. Germline loops: CDR1 SGHDT, CDR2 YYEEEE. This chain's CDR3 is CASSLGVLSTDTQYF. The CDR3 region has the DNA TGTGCCAGCAGCCTGGGCGTCCTAAGCACAGATACGCAGTATTTT.

V and J are TRBV7-2 and TRBJ1-6, with a possible D match to TRBD1 (5 bases). V lost 4 bases and J lost 10, with 17 bases in between. The germline CDR1 and CDR2 sequences are SGHTA and FQGNSA. This CDR3 is 15 amino acids long. DNA for the CDR3: TGTGCCAGCAGCTCGCCTCAGGGCGTAAGGTCACCCCTCCACTTT. Translated, it gives CASSSPQGVRSPLHF.

This chain uses TRBV15 with TRBJ2-7, with D perhaps TRBD1 (6 bases). Germline CDR1 reads LNHNV; CDR2 reads YYDKDF (reference sequence). This CDR3 is 14 amino acids long. The V gene lost 5 bases and the J gene lost 3 bases, with 14 bases spanning the gap. CDR3 sequence: CATSGQQGNYEQYF. The CDR3 coding sequence is TGTGCCACCAGCGGGCAACAGGGAAACTACGAGCAGTACTTC.

This clone was observed a few times. V usage is TRBV2 and J usage is TRBJ1-5; D remains ambiguous. In germline, CDR1 is SNHLY, CDR2 FYNNEI. The CDR3 loop spans 13 amino acids. V dropped 6 bases and J dropped 4 bases, with 10 bases sitting between them. CDR3 nucleotides: TGTGCCAGCAGCAGACAAGAAAATCAGCCCCAGCATTTT. The encoded protein is CASSRQENQPQHF.